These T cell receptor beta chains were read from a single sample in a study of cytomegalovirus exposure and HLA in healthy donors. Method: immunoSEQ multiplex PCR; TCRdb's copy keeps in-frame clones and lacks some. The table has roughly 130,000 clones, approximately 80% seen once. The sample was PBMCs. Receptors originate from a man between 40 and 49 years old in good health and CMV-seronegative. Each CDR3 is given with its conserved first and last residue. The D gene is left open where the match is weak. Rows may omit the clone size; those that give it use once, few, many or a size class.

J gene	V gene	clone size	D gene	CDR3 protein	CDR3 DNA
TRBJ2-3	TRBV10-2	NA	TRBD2	CASSELAGGGDTQYF	TGCGCCAGCAGTGAGCTAGCGGGAGGTGGAGATACGCAGTATTTT
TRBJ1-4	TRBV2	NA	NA	CASTVAAEKLFF	TGTGCCAGCACAGTAGCCGCTGAAAAACTGTTTTTT
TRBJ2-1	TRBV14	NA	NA	CASSPWTGGEVDEQFF	TGTGCCAGCAGCCCTTGGACAGGCGGGGAGGTAGATGAGCAGTTCTTC
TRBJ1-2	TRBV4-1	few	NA	CASSQDSTVNYGYTF	TGCGCCAGCAGCCAAGATTCGACAGTCAACTATGGCTACACCTTC
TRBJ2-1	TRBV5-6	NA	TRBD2	CASSGGGLADYNEQFF	TGTGCCAGCAGCGGGGGGGGACTAGCGGATTACAATGAGCAGTTCTTC
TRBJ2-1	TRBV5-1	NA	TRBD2	CASSLAGGGYNEQFF	TGCGCCAGCAGCTTAGCGGGGGGTGGATACAATGAGCAGTTCTTC
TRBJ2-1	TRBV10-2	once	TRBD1	CASSERPGTGGTPYNEQFF	TGCGCCAGCAGTGAGCGCCCTGGGACAGGGGGAACCCCCTACAATGAGCAGTTCTTC
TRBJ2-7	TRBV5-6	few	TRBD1	CASSLGTGFPYEQYF	TGTGCCAGCAGCTTGGGGACAGGGTTTCCCTACGAGCAGTACTTC
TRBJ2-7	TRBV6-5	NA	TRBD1	CASSYSPGQGLYEQYF	TGTGCCAGCAGTTACTCACCGGGACAGGGGTTGTACGAGCAGTACTTC
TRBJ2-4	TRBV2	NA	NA	CASRGDFGAKNIQYF	TGTGCCAGCAGGGGGGACTTTGGGGCCAAAAACATTCAGTACTTC
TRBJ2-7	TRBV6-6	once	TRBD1	CASSYDRESYEQYF	TGTGCCAGCAGTTACGACAGGGAAAGCTACGAGCAGTACTTC
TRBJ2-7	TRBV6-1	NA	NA	CASSEELQWYEQYF	TGTGCCAGCAGTGAAGAGTTGCAGTGGTACGAGCAGTACTTC
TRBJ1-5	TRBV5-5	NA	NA	CASSLTDRFSNQPQHF	TGTGCCAGCAGCCTTACGGACAGATTTAGCAATCAGCCCCAGCATTTT
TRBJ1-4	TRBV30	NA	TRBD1	CAWSVGVTGGTNEKLFF	TGTGCCTGGAGTGTCGGTGTGACAGGGGGCACTAATGAAAAACTGTTTTTT
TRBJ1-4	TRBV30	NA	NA	CAWSAPGGANEKLFF	TGTGCCTGGAGTGCCCCGGGTGGTGCTAATGAAAAACTGTTTTTT
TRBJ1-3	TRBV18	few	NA	CASSPPTGHSGNTIYF	TGTGCCAGCTCACCTCCGACAGGACACTCTGGAAACACCATATATTTT
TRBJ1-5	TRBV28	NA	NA	CASSLGGGHQPQHF	TGTGCCAGCAGTTTGGGGGGAGGGCATCAGCCCCAGCATTTT
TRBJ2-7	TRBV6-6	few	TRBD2	CASSYSPGGPYEQYF	TGTGCCAGCAGTTACTCGCCGGGAGGCCCCTACGAGCAGTACTTC
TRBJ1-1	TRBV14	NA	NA	CASSPAGGWTEAFF	TGTGCCAGCAGCCCGGCGGGGGGCTGGACTGAAGCTTTCTTT
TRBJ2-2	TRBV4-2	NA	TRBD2	CASSQDESQREEHGELFF	TGTGCCAGCAGCCAAGATGAGTCCCAGCGGGAGGAGCACGGGGAGCTGTTTTTT